Listed below are T cell receptor beta chains from one sample, sequenced in a study of T cells in Graves' hyperthyroidism and ophthalmopathy. Each CDR3 protein gets one entry after TCRdb re-called the multiplex PCR reads with MiXCR. The table includes over 650,000 distinct CDR3 sequences, nearly 45% detected once. Sequencing used peripheral blood or thyroid tissue (not recorded which). The receptors shown here come from an adult man with Graves' disease, either hyperthyroidism or ophthalmopathy (not recorded which). CDR3s include the opening cysteine and the closing phenylalanine or tryptophan. The D gene is left open where the match is weak. Clone size is given for some rows only: seen once, a few or many times, or a class if the clone is expanded.

abundance | j_gene | v_gene | d_gene | CDR3nt | CDR3aa
few | TRBJ2-5 | TRBV20-1 | TRBD1 | TGCAGTGCTGAGGGACAGGTGATAGGGCCCCAGTACTTC | CSAEGQVIGPQYF
NA | TRBJ1-4 | TRBV29-1 | NA | TGCAGCGGCCTCGTCGGGTCAACTAATGAAAAACTGTTTTTT | CSGLVGSTNEKLFF
many | TRBJ1-1 | TRBV11-3 | TRBD1 | TGTGCCAGCAGCTTGACAGGGGCTGAAGCTTTCTTT | CASSLTGAEAFF
NA | TRBJ1-5 | TRBV12-3/TRBV12-4 | NA | TGTGCCAGCAGTTATCGAGGCGGGGCCCAGCCCCAGCATTTT | CASSYRGGAQPQHF
NA | TRBJ2-5 | TRBV5-4 | NA | TGTGCCAGCAGCAGGCGGATGCAAGAGACCCAGTACTTC | CASSRRMQETQYF
NA | TRBJ1-3 | TRBV10-3 | NA | TGTGCCATCAGAACCGAACGGGGGGCCACTGGAAACACCATATATTTT | CAIRTERGATGNTIYF
many | TRBJ2-7 | TRBV2 | NA | TGTGCCAGCAGTACCCAGACGGGCAGCTCCTACGAGCAGTACTTC | CASSTQTGSSYEQYF
NA | TRBJ1-3 | TRBV10-3 | NA | TGTGCCATCAGTGAGTCGGCGGGGAGCTATGGCTACACCATATATTTT | CAISESAGSYGYTIYF
many | TRBJ1-4 | TRBV20-1 | NA | TGCAGTGCTTGGGACACTAATGAAAAACTGTTTTTT | CSAWDTNEKLFF
NA | TRBJ2-7 | TRBV2 | TRBD2 | TGTGCCAGCAGTGACCGGGGGGGGCCTGAGCAGTACTTC | CASSDRGGPEQYF
NA | TRBJ2-2 | TRBV6-5 | TRBD1 | TGTGCCAGCAGTTACCAGCCAGGGGGCACCGGGGAGCTGTTTTTT | CASSYQPGGTGELFF
many | TRBJ1-6 | TRBV12-3/TRBV12-4 | TRBD1 | TGTGCCAGCAGCAGGACAGGGGGTGGTAATTCACCCCTCCACTTT | CASSRTGGGNSPLHF
NA | TRBJ1-2 | TRBV7-9 | NA | TGCGCCAGCAGCCAAGTGTTCGGACGGCCGTCGAGCTATGGCTACACCTTC | CASSQVFGRPSSYGYTF
few | TRBJ2-5 | TRBV6-6 | NA | TGTGCCAGCAGTGATCCTACAGTTGGCTTAGAGACCCAGTACTTC | CASSDPTVGLETQYF
NA | TRBJ2-2 | TRBV7-6 | NA | TGTGCCAGCAGTCCCCGGGGGGCGCATGAGGAGCTGTTTTTT | CASSPRGAHEELFF
NA | TRBJ2-5 | TRBV20-1 | TRBD2 | TGCAGTGCTAGAGCCTACCGACTAGCGAACCAAGAGACCCAGTACTTC | CSARAYRLANQETQYF
many | TRBJ2-7 | TRBV7-8 | NA | TGTGCCAGCAGCCCCAGGGACATCGACGAGCAGTACTTC | CASSPRDIDEQYF
NA | TRBJ1-5 | TRBV6-5 | TRBD1 | TGTGCCAGCAGTAGCCCAGGGGGCCATCAGCCCCAGCATTTT | CASSSPGGHQPQHF
few | TRBJ1-4 | TRBV2 | TRBD1 | TGTGCCAGCAGAGCGCGGACAGGGGGGGATGAAAAACTGTTTTTT | CASRARTGGDEKLFF
many | TRBJ2-7 | TRBV7-9 | TRBD2 | TGTGCCAGCAGCTCCGAGACTAGCGGGTTCTACGAGCAGTACTTC | CASSSETSGFYEQYF
NA | TRBJ2-7 | TRBV10-3 | TRBD2 | TGTGCCATCAGTGACCTCACCGGGACTAGCGGGAGATACGAGCAGTACTTC | CAISDLTGTSGRYEQYF
many | TRBJ1-6 | TRBV2 | NA | TGTGCCAGCAGTGAAAATACGGGTTCACCCCTCCACTTT | CASSENTGSPLHF
many | TRBJ1-5 | TRBV19 | NA | TGTGCCAGTAAGGCGGGGACCGGGCCCCAGCATTTT | CASKAGTGPQHF
NA | TRBJ1-5 | TRBV7-2 | NA | TGTGCCAGCAGCGAGTCCACAGGTTATGATGGTCAGCCCCAGCATTTT | CASSESTGYDGQPQHF
many | TRBJ2-7 | TRBV5-5 | TRBD2 | TGTGCCAGCAGCTTGGCGTCTAGCGGTTTCTCCTACGAGCAGTACTTC | CASSLASSGFSYEQYF
NA | TRBJ1-1 | TRBV7-3 | TRBD1 | TGTGCCAGCAGGATGACAGGGGGAGGCACTGAAGCTTTCTTT | CASRMTGGGTEAFF
many | TRBJ1-2 | TRBV7-8 | TRBD1 | TGTGCCAGCAGCTTAGGGCAGGGGGCGGGTGGCTACACCTTC | CASSLGQGAGGYTF
many | TRBJ1-5 | TRBV10-3 | NA | TGTGCCATCAGCCAGGGTGTCGAGGGGGATCAGCCCCAGCATTTT | CAISQGVEGDQPQHF
NA | TRBJ1-3 | TRBV10-3 | NA | TGTGCCATCAGGGTGCGCGGAAACACCATATATTTT | CAIRVRGNTIYF
few | TRBJ2-5 | TRBV10-2 | TRBD1 | TGTGCCAGCAGTGGGTTCTTGACAGGGGACGGGGAGACCCAGTACTTC | CASSGFLTGDGETQYF
NA | TRBJ1-2 | TRBV5-1 | TRBD1 | TGCGCCAGCAGCGTGGACAGGACGCCCCACTATGGCTACACCTTC | CASSVDRTPHYGYTF
many | TRBJ1-3 | TRBV2 | NA | TGTGCCAGCAGTGCACTTCCTGGAAACACCATATATTTT | CASSALPGNTIYF
many | TRBJ1-2 | TRBV10-3 | NA | TGTGCCATCAGTGAAGGGGGGGACTATGGCTACACCTTC | CAISEGGDYGYTF
NA | TRBJ1-5 | TRBV29-1 | NA | TGCAGCTTCCCAAACCAGCCCCAGCATTTT | CSFPNQPQHF
many | TRBJ1-2 | TRBV10-2 | TRBD1 | TGCGCCAGCCGGGACAGAACCTATGGCTACACCTTC | CASRDRTYGYTF
NA | TRBJ1-6 | TRBV7-6 | NA | TGTGCCAGCAGCCGGTCCGGGGCCTTTGTTTATTCACCCCTCCACTTT | CASSRSGAFVYSPLHF
few | TRBJ1-1 | TRBV7-9 | TRBD1 | TGTGCCAGCAGCCCGGGACAGGTCCGCGACACTGAAGCTTTCTTT | CASSPGQVRDTEAFF
few | TRBJ1-5 | TRBV12-3/TRBV12-4 | TRBD1 | TGTGCCAGCAGCCCGACAGGGGGCTCTGGCAATCAGCCCCAGCATTTT | CASSPTGGSGNQPQHF
many | TRBJ1-2 | TRBV25-1 | TRBD1 | TGTGCCAGCAGTACACCCGGGACAGGGGTCTATGGCTACACCTTC | CASSTPGTGVYGYTF
NA | TRBJ1-1 | TRBV5-4 | NA | TGTGCCAGCAGCTTGGGAGGGATGGCGAACACTGAAGCTTTCTTT | CASSLGGMANTEAFF
NA | TRBJ1-1 | TRBV6-1 | NA | TGTGCCAGCAGAAACAGTGCGAACACTGAAGCTTTCTTT | CASRNSANTEAFF
many | TRBJ2-6 | TRBV7-2 | NA | TGTGCCAGCAGCTTAATAGGGGCTGGGGCCAACGTCCTGACTTTC | CASSLIGAGANVLTF
NA | TRBJ1-1 | TRBV29-1 | NA | TGCAGCGTGGTAGCGGGGAGGGGTACTGAAGCTTTCTTT | CSVVAGRGTEAFF
NA | TRBJ1-6 | TRBV20-1 | TRBD1 | TGCAGTGCCGCCCCCGACAGGGTTGGGTCACCCCTCCACTTT | CSAAPDRVGSPLHF
NA | TRBJ2-7 | TRBV20-1 | TRBD1 | TGCAGTGCTACCGGGACAGGGGTTTATTACGAGCAGTACTTC | CSATGTGVYYEQYF
once | TRBJ1-2 | TRBV16 | NA | TGTGCCAGCAGCCACTACAGGACGAGGGGGGCCGATGGCTACACCTTC | CASSHYRTRGADGYTF
few | TRBJ2-5 | TRBV24-1 | NA | TGTGCCACCAGCTCCCCGGCGGGATCCCAAAAAGAGACCCAGTACTTC | CATSSPAGSQKETQYF
NA | TRBJ2-7 | TRBV7-6 | NA | TGTGCCAGCAGCTTAGGGGATGTTGAGCAGTACTTC | CASSLGDVEQYF
few | TRBJ1-5 | TRBV12-3/TRBV12-4 | NA | TGTGCCAGCATCGTAGGGGGTAGCAATCAGCCCCAGCATTTT | CASIVGGSNQPQHF
many | TRBJ2-7 | TRBV19 | TRBD2 | TGTGCCAGTAGTATGGGACTAGCGTCTTACGAGCAGTACTTC | CASSMGLASYEQYF
few | TRBJ2-7 | TRBV20-1 | NA | TGCAGTGCTAGAGCCGGGGAGACCTACGAGCAGTACTTC | CSARAGETYEQYF
NA | TRBJ1-6 | TRBV7-2 | TRBD1 | TGTGCCAGCAGCCGACTAGGACAGGTGGTTGATTCACCCCTCCACTTT | CASSRLGQVVDSPLHF
few | TRBJ1-1 | TRBV9 | NA | TGTGCCAGCAGCGTAGGGGTCGAGGCGGGCACTGAAGCTTTCTTT | CASSVGVEAGTEAFF